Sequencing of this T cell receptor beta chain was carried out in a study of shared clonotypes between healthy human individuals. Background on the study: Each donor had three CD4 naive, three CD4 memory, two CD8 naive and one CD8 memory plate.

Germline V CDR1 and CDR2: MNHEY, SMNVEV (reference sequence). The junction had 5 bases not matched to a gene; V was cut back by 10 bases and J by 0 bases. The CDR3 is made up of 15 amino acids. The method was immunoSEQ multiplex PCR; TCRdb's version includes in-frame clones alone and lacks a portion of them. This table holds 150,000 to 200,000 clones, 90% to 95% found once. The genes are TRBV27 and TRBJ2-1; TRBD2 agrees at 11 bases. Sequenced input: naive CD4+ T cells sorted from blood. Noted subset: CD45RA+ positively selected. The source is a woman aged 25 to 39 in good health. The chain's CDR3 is CAIRLAGSSYNEQFF. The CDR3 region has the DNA TGTGCCATACGACTAGCGGGGAGCTCCTACAATGAGCAGTTCTTC.